This is a list of T cell receptor beta chains from one sample in a study of cytomegalovirus exposure and HLA in healthy donors. Profiled with immunoSEQ multiplex PCR; TCRdb holds only in-frame clones, not every one. The table records 100,000 to 140,000 clones, under 85% of them present only once. The material sequenced was PBMCs. These receptors came from a male donor in good health and CMV-seronegative. CDR3s include the opening cysteine and the closing phenylalanine or tryptophan. Fields, in order: clone size, D gene, J gene, CDR3 length, V gene, CDR3 DNA, CDR3 protein. The D gene is left open where the match is weak. Not all rows give a size; the values are once, few, many and, for expanded clones, a class.

clone_size: NA
d_call: TRBD1
j_call: TRBJ2-7
cdr3_length: 14
v_call: TRBV7-2
cdr3_nt: TGTGCCAGCAGCTCAACAGGGGGCGCATACGAGCAGTACTTC
cdr3_aa: CASSSTGGAYEQYF

clone_size: few
d_call: TRBD1
j_call: TRBJ1-1
cdr3_length: 13
v_call: TRBV6-5
cdr3_nt: TGTGCCAGCAGCAGGGACAGTGACACTGAAGCTTTCTTT
cdr3_aa: CASSRDSDTEAFF

clone_size: NA
d_call: NA
j_call: TRBJ2-7
cdr3_length: 11
v_call: TRBV10-2
cdr3_nt: TGCGCCAGCAGTGAGGGTTACGAGCAGTACTTC
cdr3_aa: CASSEGYEQYF

clone_size: NA
d_call: TRBD1
j_call: TRBJ1-2
cdr3_length: 14
v_call: TRBV5-1
cdr3_nt: TGCGCCAGCAGGTTGGACAGGCAGAACTATGGCTACACCTTC
cdr3_aa: CASRLDRQNYGYTF

clone_size: NA
d_call: TRBD1
j_call: TRBJ1-5
cdr3_length: 13
v_call: TRBV30
cdr3_nt: TGTGCCTGGTCAGGGGGGAGTAGTCAGCCCCAGCATTTT
cdr3_aa: CAWSGGSSQPQHF

clone_size: NA
d_call: NA
j_call: TRBJ2-7
cdr3_length: 15
v_call: TRBV7-6
cdr3_nt: TGTGCCAGCAGCCCCGAGGGGGGGTCCTCCTACGAGCAGTACTTC
cdr3_aa: CASSPEGGSSYEQYF

clone_size: NA
d_call: TRBD1
j_call: TRBJ2-7
cdr3_length: 15
v_call: TRBV6-1
cdr3_nt: TGTGCCAGCAGTACATGGACAGGTAACTCCTACGAGCAGTACTTC
cdr3_aa: CASSTWTGNSYEQYF

clone_size: NA
d_call: NA
j_call: TRBJ1-2
cdr3_length: 15
v_call: TRBV6-1
cdr3_nt: TGTGCCAGCAGTGAAGGGCCGGGACATATTTATGGCTACACCTTC
cdr3_aa: CASSEGPGHIYGYTF

clone_size: NA
d_call: NA
j_call: TRBJ1-2
cdr3_length: 14
v_call: TRBV7-9
cdr3_nt: TGTGCCAGCAGCTTGAAACAGACTAACTATGGCTACACCTTC
cdr3_aa: CASSLKQTNYGYTF

clone_size: NA
d_call: NA
j_call: TRBJ2-7
cdr3_length: 16
v_call: TRBV25-1
cdr3_nt: TGTGCCAGCAGTGAATACTCGCCTAGCAGGAACTACGAGCAGTACTTC
cdr3_aa: CASSEYSPSRNYEQYF

clone_size: NA
d_call: NA
j_call: TRBJ2-1
cdr3_length: 15
v_call: TRBV7-2
cdr3_nt: TGTGCCAGCAGCTCGAGGGGGACCCAAGGGAATGAGCAGTTCTTC
cdr3_aa: CASSSRGTQGNEQFF

clone_size: NA
d_call: TRBD1
j_call: TRBJ1-5
cdr3_length: 15
v_call: TRBV6-1
cdr3_nt: TGTGCCAGCAGTGACAGGGGGCGACGCAATCAGCCCCAGCATTTT
cdr3_aa: CASSDRGRRNQPQHF

clone_size: few
d_call: NA
j_call: TRBJ1-5
cdr3_length: 16
v_call: TRBV11-2
cdr3_nt: TGTGCCAGCAGCTCTAGGCTTGGATTTAGGGGTCAGCCCCAGCATTTT
cdr3_aa: CASSSRLGFRGQPQHF

clone_size: NA
d_call: TRBD1
j_call: TRBJ1-2
cdr3_length: 17
v_call: TRBV9
cdr3_nt: TGTGCCAGCAGCGCCGGGACAGCGGTTAAGAGGCTCTATGGCTACACCTTC
cdr3_aa: CASSAGTAVKRLYGYTF

clone_size: NA
d_call: TRBD1
j_call: TRBJ1-1
cdr3_length: 15
v_call: TRBV6-1
cdr3_nt: TGTGCCAGCAGGGAACAGGGGGCCAAGAACACTGAAGCTTTCTTT
cdr3_aa: CASREQGAKNTEAFF

clone_size: NA
d_call: NA
j_call: TRBJ2-7
cdr3_length: 12
v_call: TRBV27
cdr3_nt: TGTGCCAGCAGTCCACAGGGCTACGAGCAGTACTTC
cdr3_aa: CASSPQGYEQYF

clone_size: NA
d_call: NA
j_call: TRBJ2-6
cdr3_length: 16
v_call: TRBV30
cdr3_nt: TGTGCCTGGAAAGGAGGGATGCGATCTGGGGCCAACGTCCTGACTTTC
cdr3_aa: CAWKGGMRSGANVLTF

clone_size: NA
d_call: NA
j_call: TRBJ2-7
cdr3_length: 17
v_call: TRBV14
cdr3_nt: TGTGCCAGCAGCCCTCCCCCTACAGGGCCCAGCTCCTACGAGCAGTACTTC
cdr3_aa: CASSPPPTGPSSYEQYF

clone_size: once
d_call: NA
j_call: TRBJ1-5
cdr3_length: 12
v_call: TRBV27
cdr3_nt: TGTGCCAGCAGTACAGGTGGGCAGCCCCAGCATTTT
cdr3_aa: CASSTGGQPQHF

clone_size: NA
d_call: NA
j_call: TRBJ1-1
cdr3_length: 12
v_call: TRBV13
cdr3_nt: TGTGCCAGCAGCTTAGGTCCGACTGAAGCTTTCTTT
cdr3_aa: CASSLGPTEAFF

clone_size: NA
d_call: NA
j_call: TRBJ2-3
cdr3_length: 16
v_call: TRBV6-5
cdr3_nt: TGTGCCAGCAGTTACTCTTCCGGGAGCGGCGCAGATACGCAGTATTTT
cdr3_aa: CASSYSSGSGADTQYF

clone_size: NA
d_call: TRBD2
j_call: TRBJ2-1
cdr3_length: 15
v_call: TRBV6-1
cdr3_nt: TGTGCCAGCAGAAAACCTAGCGGAGACTACAATGAGCAGTTCTTC
cdr3_aa: CASRKPSGDYNEQFF

clone_size: NA
d_call: TRBD1
j_call: TRBJ1-5
cdr3_length: 14
v_call: TRBV23-1
cdr3_nt: TGCGCCAGCAGTCAAGGACAGGGGGGGAAGCCCCAGCATTTT
cdr3_aa: CASSQGQGGKPQHF

clone_size: NA
d_call: TRBD2
j_call: TRBJ2-7
cdr3_length: 19
v_call: TRBV7-9
cdr3_nt: TGTGCCAGCAGCTTAGTCGGGACTAACAGAATATCGGATAACTACGAGCAGTACTTC
cdr3_aa: CASSLVGTNRISDNYEQYF

clone_size: NA
d_call: TRBD2
j_call: TRBJ2-3
cdr3_length: 15
v_call: TRBV2
cdr3_nt: TGTGCCAGCACGAGTTTAGCGGGAGTTAAAGATACGCAGTATTTT
cdr3_aa: CASTSLAGVKDTQYF

clone_size: NA
d_call: TRBD2
j_call: TRBJ2-1
cdr3_length: 16
v_call: TRBV5-8
cdr3_nt: TGTGCCAGCAGCTTGGATGTGACTAGCGAGTACAATGAGCAGTTCTTC
cdr3_aa: CASSLDVTSEYNEQFF

clone_size: NA
d_call: TRBD2
j_call: TRBJ2-1
cdr3_length: 17
v_call: TRBV29-1
cdr3_nt: TGCAGCGTTGGAGGACTAGCGGGAGAAATCACCTACAATGAGCAGTTCTTC
cdr3_aa: CSVGGLAGEITYNEQFF

clone_size: NA
d_call: NA
j_call: TRBJ2-6
cdr3_length: 15
v_call: TRBV5-8
cdr3_nt: TGTGCCAGCAGCCTAGGGGGCTCTGGGGCCAACGTCCTGACTTTC
cdr3_aa: CASSLGGSGANVLTF

clone_size: NA
d_call: TRBD1
j_call: TRBJ2-1
cdr3_length: 12
v_call: TRBV29-1
cdr3_nt: TGCAGCGTGCAGGGACAGGGGGATGAGCAGTTCTTC
cdr3_aa: CSVQGQGDEQFF